The table lists the clone carrying this T cell receptor (beta chain) with a count of one. This sample is part of a study of blood T cell repertoires in COVID-19. Background on the study: In each case, the material was cDNA or gDNA derived from T cells, B-cell-depleted T cells, or PBMCs.

Authors' processing steps: Amplification of reference gene primers was used by the study to estimate nucleated cell counts. The data were produced by immunoSEQ multiplex PCR, yet TCRdb's version contains in-frame clones alone and is incomplete. V, J and clone size reflect that table, while D and trimming were determined from the DNA. The sample includes hundreds of thousands of clones, 85% to 90% of them seen just once. This TCR was sampled from a woman between 35 and 50 years old who had recovered from COVID-19. The specimen sequenced was peripheral blood.

In DNA form, the CDR3 reads TGCGCCAGCAGCCCCGGGATCGGCTACAATGAGCAGTTCTTC. It specifies CASSPGIGYNEQFF. The rearrangement joins TRBV5-1 to TRBJ2-1; tentatively, D is TRBD2 (5 bases). Germline CDR1 is SGHRS and CDR2 is YFSETQ. The CDR3 spans 14 residues. Trimming left V 4 bases short and J 3 bases short, with 11 bases between.